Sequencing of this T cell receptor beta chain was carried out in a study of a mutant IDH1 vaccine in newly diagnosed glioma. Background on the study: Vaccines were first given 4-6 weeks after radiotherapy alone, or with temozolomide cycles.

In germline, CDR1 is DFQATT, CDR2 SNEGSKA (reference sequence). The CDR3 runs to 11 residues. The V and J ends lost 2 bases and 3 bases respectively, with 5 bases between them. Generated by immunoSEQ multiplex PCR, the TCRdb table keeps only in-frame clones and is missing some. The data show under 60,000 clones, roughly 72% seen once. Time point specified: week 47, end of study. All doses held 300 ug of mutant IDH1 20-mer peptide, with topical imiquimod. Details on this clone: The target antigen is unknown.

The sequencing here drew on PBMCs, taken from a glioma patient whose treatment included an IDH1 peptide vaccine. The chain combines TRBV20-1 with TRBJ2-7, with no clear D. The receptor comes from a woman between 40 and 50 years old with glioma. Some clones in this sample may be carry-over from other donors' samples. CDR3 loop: CSARTGYEQYF. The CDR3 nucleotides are TGCAGTGCTAGAACCGGCTACGAGCAGTACTTC.